This entry describes one T cell receptor beta chain. Its target is unknown. This sample is drawn from a study of PD-1 blockade in mismatch repair-deficient tumors. The CDR3 covers 13 residues. V lost 3 bases, J lost 8 bases, and 11 bases lay in between. Germline V lookup: CDR1 SNHLY, CDR2 FYNNEI. This table comes from immunoSEQ multiplex PCR, and its TCRdb copy is limited to in-frame clones, with some not included. The table records around 13,000 clones, 65% to 90% of them present only once. Time point: identical approximately nine-day culture without peptide (control). This TCR came from an adult with mismatch repair-deficient cancer. The sample in question was cells cultured in vitro, obtained from a patient treated with pembrolizumab. The chain has TRBV2 and TRBJ2-1; a weak D match, TRBD2 (6 bases). CDR3 DNA: TGTGCCAGCAGTGAGGAGGGGATGGATGAGCAGTTCTTC. This translates into CASSEEGMDEQFF.